This T cell receptor beta chain is from a study of control samples from healthy donors and cancer patients. The repertoire was sequenced with immunoSEQ multiplex PCR; TCRdb's copy has only in-frame clones and lacks some. The sample holds about 170,000 clones, around 95% seen once. This clonotype was obtained from an older woman in good health. Sequenced: blood.

The CDR3 DNA reads as TGTGCCAGCAGCGTAGCTGGCGGGGGGGCCTCTTCAGGGGAGCTGTTTTTT. As protein: CASSVAGGGASSGELFF. The gene calls are TRBV9 and TRBJ2-2; 9 bases agree with TRBD2. V gave up 0 bases and J gave up 8 bases; unmatched junction bases: 11. The CDR3 contains 17 residues. CDR1 and CDR2 (germline): SGDLS, YYNGEE.